These 24 T cell receptor beta chains were sequenced from one sample in a study of Graves' ophthalmopathy and Graves' hyperthyroidism. RNA transcripts yielded amplified TCR beta CDR3 regions. HTBI primers were employed in first-round RT-PCR, then a second-round multiplex PCR followed. TCRdb used MiXCR to reprocess the multiplex PCR reads, holding one entry per CDR3 protein. The sample lists tens of thousands of distinct CDR3 sequences, roughly half occurring once. The sequenced material came from peripheral blood. These receptors all stem from an adult man with Graves' ophthalmopathy.

At least ten counts were recorded for this clonotype. The chain recombines TRBV28 with TRBJ1-1; 8 nucleotides agree with TRBD1. The CDR3 is 15 amino acids. Trimming at V came to 3 bases and at J to 0 bases, leaving 3 bases not matched to a gene. CDR1 and CDR2 (germline): MDHEN, SYDVKM. CDR3 DNA: TGTGCCAGCAGTTTGGACAGGGCCATGAACACTGAAGCTTTCTTT. This encodes CASSLDRAMNTEAFF.

This clonotype appeared many times. The V call is TRBV19, the J call TRBJ2-7; 10 bases match TRBD2. From germline, CDR1 is LNHDA and CDR2 SQIVND (reference sequence). This CDR3 contains 18 residues. J was trimmed by 6 bases and V by 4 bases; bases with no gene match: 18. In DNA form, the CDR3 reads TGTGCCAGTAGTAGCCTCCCTATACTAGCGGGAAGTCTTCGCGAGCAGTACTTC. Encoded protein: CASSSLPILAGSLREQYF.

The gene calls are TRBV10-3 and TRBJ2-2; TRBD2 is a possible D gene (6 bases). V lost 8 bases and J 5 bases, leaving 15 bases between the germline ends. The CDR3 totals 14 residues. Per the germline V gene, CDR1 is ENHRY and CDR2 is SYGVKD. CDR3 loop: CAIPGLKGTGELFF. In DNA, the CDR3 is TGTGCCATCCCCGGACTAAAAGGGACCGGGGAGCTGTTTTTT.

This clonotype was detected many times. The CDR3 sequence is CASRRTDTQYF. The CDR3, as DNA: TGTGCCAGCAGACGCACAGATACGCAGTATTTT. The rearrangement joins TRBV12-3 or TRBV12-4 to TRBJ2-3; no clear D. Trimming cost V 6 bases and J 1 base, with 2 bases left between them. CDR3 length: 11 amino acids.

This clonotype was seen at least ten times. V and J are TRBV6-2 or TRBV6-3 and TRBJ2-7; D call uncertain. Germline CDR1 MNHEY, CDR2 SVGEGT. The CDR3 has 11 residues. Trimming removed 6 bases at V and 6 bases at J, with 9 bases between. The CDR3: CASSSGSEQYV. The DNA of the CDR3 is TGTGCCAGCAGCTCAGGATCCGAGCAGTACGTC.

The chain carries TRBV25-1 and TRBJ2-3, with no clear D. This CDR3 spans 11 amino acids. The germline V gene encodes CDR1 MGHDK and CDR2 SYGVNS. V lost 3 bases and J 4 bases, leaving 2 bases between the germline ends. The CDR3 region is CASSDSDTQYF. The CDR3 bases are TGTGCCAGCAGTGACTCAGATACGCAGTATTTT.

This clonotype was seen a single time. V and J are TRBV5-1 and TRBJ2-7, with 9 bases matching TRBD1. J gave up 4 bases and V 0 bases, and 5 bases lay outside the gene matches. The CDR3 covers 15 residues. Germline V gene data show CDR1 as SGHRS and CDR2 as YFSETQ. The CDR3 DNA sequence: TGCGCCAGCAGCTTGGCCGGGACAGGGTCGTACGAGCAGTACGTC. Protein product: CASSLAGTGSYEQYV.

This chain links TRBV10-3 with TRBJ2-7, with a tentative D call TRBD2 (5 bases). The V and J ends lost 0 bases and 6 bases respectively, with 12 bases between them. CDR3 length: 14 amino acids. Germline-derived CDR1 and CDR2 are ENHRY and SYGVKD. Written as DNA, the CDR3 is TGTGCCATCAGTGAGTCGATGTCTAGCCCCGAGCAGTACTTC. This encodes CAISESMSSPEQYF.

Concerning this clonotype: The junction departs from germline at one end; a sequencing error may be responsible. The J gene is TRBJ2-2, the V gene TRBV6-4; TRBD1 aligns across 7 bases. Germline values: CDR1 MRHNA, CDR2 SNTAGT. This CDR3 spans 14 amino acids. The CDR3 DNA sequence: TGTGTCAGCAGTGAGGGGGCGGACACCGAGGAGCTGTTTTTT. It is translated as CVSSEGADTEELFF.

Comments on this clonotype: At one of its ends the junction is not consistent with the germline gene, which may arise from a read error. The rearrangement links TRBV7-9 to TRBJ2-1; maybe TRBD1 (5 bases). This CDR3 has 13 amino acids. Germline CDR1 reads SEHNR; CDR2 reads FQNEAQ (reference sequence). DNA of the CDR3: TGTGCCAGCAGCTTAGGGACAAACAATGGGCAGTTCTTC. Translation: CASSLGTNNGQFF.

This clonotype appeared a single time. CDR3 bases: TGCGCCAGCAGCTTGGAAGGGGGCCCTAGCTCCTACGAGCAGTACTTC. Protein: CASSLEGGPSSYEQYF. This chain joins TRBV5-1 and TRBJ2-7, with 7 bases identical to TRBD1. This CDR3 spans 16 amino acids. The V segment lost 0 bases and the J segment 0 bases; nucleotides outside the gene matches: 6. CDR1 and CDR2 (germline): SGHRS, YFSETQ.

The rearrangement joins TRBV2 to TRBJ1-2, with D unclear. The CDR3 loop spans 14 amino acids. CDR1 is SNHLY, CDR2 FYNNEI, per germline. Trimming removed 4 bases at V and 0 bases at J, with 9 bases between. The CDR3, as DNA: TGTGCCAGCAGTGGTCTGGGAACTAACTATGGCTACACCTTC. Encoded protein: CASSGLGTNYGYTF.

This clonotype was found many times. This sequence joins TRBV7-9 and TRBJ2-1; D remains unclear. CDR1 and CDR2 (germline): SEHNR, FQNEAQ (reference sequence). The V end lost 5 bases, the J end lost 6 bases, and 5 bases lay between the germline ends. The CDR3 contains 11 residues. CDR3 DNA: TGTGCCAGCAGCGATATCAATGAGCAGTTCTTC. This codes for CASSDINEQFF. Full variable domain (missing parts from reference TRBV7-9 and TRBJ2-1): DTGVSQNPRHKITKRGQNVTFRCDPISEHNRLYWYRQTLGQGPEFLTYFQNEAQLEKSRLLSDRFSAERPKGSFSTLEIQRTEQGDSAMYLCASSDINEQFFGPGTRLTVL.

V and J are TRBV7-9 and TRBJ2-3; the match to TRBD2 covers 8 bases. The CDR3 has 16 residues. J lost 2 bases, V lost 1 base, and 5 bases had no gene match. From germline, CDR1 is SEHNR and CDR2 FQNEAQ (reference sequence). In nucleotides, the CDR3 is TGTGCCAGCAGCTTAGAACTAGCGGCTAACACAGATACGCAGTATTTT. The encoded protein is CASSLELAANTDTQYF.

Ten or more counts support this clonotype. CDR3 nucleotides: TGCGCCAGCAGCTTGGATGGCAGCTATGAAGCTTTCTTT. This sequence encodes CASSLDGSYEAFF. The V gene is TRBV5-1, the J gene TRBJ1-1; D is unclear. Trimming took off 0 bases at V and 7 bases at J, with 10 bases between the two ends. The CDR3 length is 13 residues. Germline V gives CDR1 SGHRS, CDR2 YFSETQ. The full variable domain, completed using reference TRBV5-1 and TRBJ1-1, is KAGVTQTPRYLIKTRGQQVTLSCSPISGHRSVSWYQQTPGQGLQFLFEYFSETQRNKGNFPGRFSGRQFSNSRSEMNVSTLELGDSALYLCASSLDGSYEAFFGQGTRLTVV.

This clonotype occurred many times. The rearrangement joins TRBV11-2 to TRBJ2-5, with 7 positions matching TRBD2. Germline trimming cut 5 bases from V and 4 bases from J; bases unmatched to any gene: 10. Germline CDR1 SGHAT, CDR2 FQNNGV. This CDR3 spans 15 amino acids. The CDR3 DNA reads TGTGCCAGCAGCCACGAATGGCGGGGGAGAGAGACCCAGTACTTC. Translated: CASSHEWRGRETQYF.

V is TRBV15 and J is TRBJ1-1; TRBD1 matches 7 bases. This CDR3 comprises 15 residues. Germline trimming cut 0 bases from V and 5 bases from J; bases unmatched to any gene: 6. The V gene's germline CDR1 is LNHNV and CDR2 YYDKDF (reference sequence). The CDR3 loop is CATSRDKGAGTEAFF. DNA of the CDR3: TGTGCCACCAGCAGAGATAAGGGGGCCGGGACTGAAGCTTTCTTT.

The rearrangement joins TRBV7-9 to TRBJ2-5, with TRBD2 identical over 8 bases. J gave up 0 bases and V 4 bases, and 4 bases lay outside the gene matches. CDR1 is SEHNR and CDR2 is FQNEAQ in the germline V gene (reference sequence). This CDR3 has 15 amino acids. CDR3 coding DNA: TGTGCCAGCAGCTCTACTAGCGGAAACCAAGAGACCCAGTACTTC. It yields the protein CASSSTSGNQETQYF.

A word on this clonotype: Its ends do not fully match the called genes, so a read error is possible. This chain uses TRBV5-1 with TRBJ2-3; a possible D gene is TRBD2 (5 bases). CDR1 is SGHRS and CDR2 is YFSETQ in the germline V gene. The CDR3 consists of 10 residues. Here the CDR3 reads CASSTDPQYF. Here the CDR3 DNA reads TGTGCTAGCAGCACGGATCCGCAGTATTTT.

This clonotype has ten or more counts. The V and J genes are TRBV2 and TRBJ1-6, with TRBD1 identical over 10 bases. Germline V gene lookup returns CDR1 SNHLY and CDR2 FYNNEI. The trim removed 4 bases at V and 8 bases at J, leaving 5 bases unmatched. The CDR3 runs 15 residues. The CDR3 DNA is TGTGCCAGCAGTGGCCGGACAGGGGGGTATTCACCCCTCCACTTT. It translates to CASSGRTGGYSPLHF.

Relative to its sample, this clonotype is medium-sized. The genes are TRBV7-3 and TRBJ2-7; weak D call: TRBD1 (5 bases). Trimming cost V 8 bases and J 2 bases, with 16 bases left between them. Germline V gene lookup returns CDR1 SGHTA and CDR2 FQGTGA. The length of the CDR3 is 14 residues. The CDR3 here is CASHGHRFAYEQYF. The CDR3 DNA sequence: TGTGCCAGCCACGGACACCGGTTTGCCTACGAGCAGTACTTC.

The chain combines TRBV2 with TRBJ2-3, with 9 bases lining up with TRBD2. Germline assignment: CDR1 SNHLY and CDR2 FYNNEI. Unmatched junction bases numbered 10, after V lost 3 bases and J lost 6 bases. The CDR3 is 16 amino acids. CDR3 DNA: TGTGCCAGCAGTGATCGAGGCGGGGGGGCAGAGGATACGCAGTATTTT. It yields the protein CASSDRGGGAEDTQYF.

About this clonotype itself: The junction shows a germline mismatch at one end, possibly a read error. The V gene is TRBV7-7, the J gene TRBJ2-3; D is undetermined. Per germline, CDR1 SSHAT and CDR2 FNYEAQ (reference sequence). The CDR3 contains 14 residues. CDR3 region: CASSLSSAVDTQCF. CDR3 DNA sequence: TGTGCTAGCAGCTTGAGCAGCGCGGTAGATACGCAGTGTTTT.

This rearrangement joins TRBV10-1 to TRBJ2-1; 8 nucleotides align to TRBD2. The germline V gene has CDR1 WNHNN and CDR2 SYGVQD (reference sequence). V lost 11 bases to trimming and J lost 8 bases; unmatched junction nucleotides: 14. The CDR3 runs to 14 residues. The CDR3 sequence: CAGSLRGGRDEQFF. DNA for the CDR3: TGCGCCGGGTCCTTACGGGGGGGCAGGGATGAGCAGTTCTTC.